This T cell receptor (beta chain) was found in a study of blood T cell repertoires in COVID-19. Germline V gives CDR1 SEHNR, CDR2 FQNEAQ (reference sequence). The junction had 7 bases not matched to a gene; V was cut back by 5 bases and J by 2 bases. The CDR3 totals 16 residues. The method was immunoSEQ multiplex PCR; TCRdb's version includes in-frame clones alone and lacks a portion of them. The data show 150,000 to 170,000 clones, 78% seen once. The receptor's source is a man older than 75 with acute or convalescent COVID-19. The chain employs TRBV7-9 and TRBJ2-1; 9 bases align to TRBD1. Sequencing was performed on peripheral blood. CDR3 sequence (DNA): TGTGCCAGCAGCCCTGACAGGGGGAATGCCTACAATGAGCAGTTCTTC. Protein sequence: CASSPDRGNAYNEQFF.